Presented here are 8 T cell receptor beta chains from one specimen sequenced in a study of cytotoxic CD8 clonotypes in ibrutinib-treated CLL. Libraries were prepared by immunoSEQ multiplex PCR; TCRdb keeps only in-frame clonotypes and omits some of them. The table records 150,000 to 200,000 clones, about 88% of them present only once. Sequences were derived from PBMCs, sampled at disease progression, from a patient treated with ibrutinib. These receptors all stem from a human donor with chronic lymphocytic leukemia.

CDR3: CATSRDKGASGYNEQFF. The DNA of the CDR3 is TGTGCCACCAGCAGAGATAAAGGGGCTAGCGGCTACAATGAGCAGTTCTTC. J is TRBJ2-1 and V is TRBV15; 7 bases are a match to TRBD2. CDR1 is LNHNV and CDR2 is YYDKDF in the germline V gene (reference sequence). V was clipped by 0 bases and J by 3 bases; unmatched bases: 8. This CDR3 is built from 17 residues.

This clone was recorded only once. V is TRBV7-7 and J is TRBJ2-5; TRBD1 agrees at 9 bases. V lost 1 base and J lost 1; bases outside the gene matches: 4. This CDR3 is 16 amino acids long. Germline CDR1 and CDR2: SSHAT and FNYEAQ (reference sequence). The CDR3 loop reads CASSLGTGGFQETQYF. As DNA, the CDR3 is TGTGCCAGCAGCTTAGGTACAGGGGGCTTCCAAGAGACCCAGTACTTC.

The chain recombines TRBV21-1 with TRBJ2-5. TRBV21-1 is designated a pseudogene. The CDR3 contains 17 residues. CDR3 loop: CASSKEIGTVTRETQYF. DNA of the CDR3: TGTGCCAGCAGCAAAGAGATCGGGACGGTGACCCGGGAGACCCAGTACTTC.

The chain couples TRBV7-8 to TRBJ1-4, with D possibly TRBD1 on 5 matching bases. Per germline, CDR1 SGHVS and CDR2 FQNEAQ. CDR3 size: 15 residues. Trimming left V 2 bases short and J 8 bases short, with 15 bases between. The CDR3 region has the DNA TGTGCCAGCAGCTTAAGGGACCGAGGGCGGGAAAAACTGTTTTTT. The encoded protein is CASSLRDRGREKLFF. The full variable domain, its missing parts supplied by reference TRBV7-8 and TRBJ1-4, is GAGVSQSPRYKVAKRGQDVALRCDPISGHVSLFWYQQALGQGPEFLTYFQNEAQLDKSGLPSDRFFAERPEGSVSTLKIQRTQQEDSAVYLCASSLRDRGREKLFFGSGTQLSVL.

The chain has TRBV5-1 and TRBJ2-1; TRBD2 matches at 8 bases. CDR3 length: 15 residues. The germline V gene has CDR1 SGHRS and CDR2 YFSETQ. V shed 4 bases and J 9 bases; nucleotides not matched to a gene: 12. For the CDR3, the DNA is TGCGCCAGCAGCCCACTCAGCGGGAGTGTGATTGAGCAGTTCTTC. It encodes CASSPLSGSVIEQFF.

The chain combines TRBV4-1 with TRBJ2-7, with D possibly TRBD2 on 6 matching bases. Germline lookup yields CDR1 MGHRA and CDR2 YSYEKL. The CDR3 runs 14 residues. V was pared by 0 bases and J by 4 bases, with 10 bases between. The CDR3 loop is CASSQDLGGYEQYF. CDR3 nucleotides: TGCGCCAGCAGCCAAGATCTTGGGGGGTACGAGCAGTACTTC.

The chain has TRBV7-3 and TRBJ1-1, with D hard to call. The CDR3 runs 13 residues. The ends were cut back, 0 bases at V and 7 bases at J, with 9 bases in the middle. Germline V gene data show CDR1 as SGHTA and CDR2 as FQGTGA. The DNA of the CDR3 is TGTGCCAGCAGCTTAACGTTGGGTAGTGAAGCTTTCTTT. This encodes CASSLTLGSEAFF.

The rearrangement links TRBV11-1 to TRBJ2-1, with D tentatively TRBD1 (6 bases). The germline CDR1 and CDR2 sequences are SGHAT and FQDESV (reference sequence). V dropped 5 bases and J dropped 4 bases, with 15 bases sitting between them. This CDR3 has 15 residues. The CDR3, as DNA: TGTGCCAGCAGCCAAAGGGGGAACGGGTACAATGAGCAGTTCTTC. Translation gives CASSQRGNGYNEQFF.